This TCR beta chain was recovered during a study of cytomegalovirus exposure and HLA in healthy donors. CDR1 and CDR2 from the germline V gene are SGHAT and FQNNGV. The CDR3 runs 17 residues. Losses at the gene ends were 5 bases for V and 3 bases for J; bases not matched to a gene: 11. Researchers ran the PCR with 60 Vbeta and 13 Jbeta primers. Data came from immunoSEQ multiplex PCR; TCRdb stores just in-frame clones and leaves some out. The table has 150,000 to 250,000 clones, roughly 78% seen once. Study-wide findings and caveats: Reported results showed that the classifier diagnosed cytomegalovirus status with high specificity and sensitivity. The study flagged around 150 TCR beta chains as cytomegalovirus-associated. It was taken for granted in presence/absence analyses that sequencing depth across donors was roughly uniform. Many donors carried some public TCRs, although rarity characterized most TCR sequences.

In regard to this clone: Its antigen remains unidentified.

The receptor was isolated from a girl aged 10 to 17 in good health and CMV-seropositive. Material for sequencing was PBMCs. The chain is built from TRBV11-2 and TRBJ2-3, with 10 bases matching TRBD1. CDR3 DNA: TGTGCCAGCAGCCGCCCGACAGGGGGCACGGTGACAGATACGCAGTATTTT. Encoded protein: CASSRPTGGTVTDTQYF. Supplemented by reference TRBV11-2 and TRBJ2-3, the full variable domain reads EAGVAQSPRYKIIEKRQSVAFWCNPISGHATLYWYQQILGQGPKLLIQFQNNGVVDDSQLPKDRFSAERLKGVDSTLKIQPAKLEDSAVYLCASSRPTGGTVTDTQYFGPGTRLTVL.